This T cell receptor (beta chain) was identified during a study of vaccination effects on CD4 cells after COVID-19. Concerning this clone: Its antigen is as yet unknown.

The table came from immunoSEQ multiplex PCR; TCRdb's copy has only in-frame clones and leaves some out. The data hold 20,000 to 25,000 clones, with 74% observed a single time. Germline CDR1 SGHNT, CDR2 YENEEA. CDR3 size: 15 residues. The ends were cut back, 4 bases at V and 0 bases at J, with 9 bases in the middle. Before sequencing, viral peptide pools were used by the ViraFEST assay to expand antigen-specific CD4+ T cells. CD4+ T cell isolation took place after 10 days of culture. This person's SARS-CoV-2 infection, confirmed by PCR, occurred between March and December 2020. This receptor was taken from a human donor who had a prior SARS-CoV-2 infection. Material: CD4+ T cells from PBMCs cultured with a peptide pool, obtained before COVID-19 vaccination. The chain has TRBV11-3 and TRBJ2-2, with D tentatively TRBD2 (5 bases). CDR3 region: CASSWKGANTGELFF. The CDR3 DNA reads TGTGCCAGCAGCTGGAAGGGAGCGAACACCGGGGAGCTGTTTTTT.